This T cell receptor beta chain was retrieved from a study of blood T cell repertoires in COVID-19. Trimming pared 4 bases from V and 0 bases from J, leaving 4 bases between. The CDR3 sequence is 12 residues long. Per the original data handling: Nucleated cell counts were estimated from reference gene primer amplification. Clones were read by immunoSEQ multiplex PCR, and TCRdb kept only the in-frame ones, dropping some. D and trimming were read from the DNA, whereas the V and J calls and clone size are those reported in that table. The sample contains some 100,000 clones, approximately 86% of which appear only once.

The chain uses TRBV5-3 and TRBJ1-1; D gene ambiguous. TRBV5-3 is identified as an open reading frame with a role that is uncertain. This TCR came from a man in his fifties or sixties with COVID-19, enrolled during active disease. Sequenced material: peripheral blood. The CDR3 reads CARSQMNTEAFF. The DNA of the CDR3 is TGTGCCAGAAGCCAGATGAACACTGAAGCTTTCTTT.